These 15 T cell receptor beta chains were all obtained from the same sample, sequenced in a study of radiation and T cells in renal cell carcinoma (dated by TCRdb to about 2020). The time point tag for this specimen amounts to: blood 4 weeks post-SBRT, at nephrectomy. The sample's treatment or condition label is to be understood as: 15 Gy SBRT to primary tumor, nephrectomy 4 weeks later. Library preparation employed the immunoSEQ multiplex PCR assay. The table comes from immuneACCESS by way of TCRdb, which keeps in-frame sequences with V and J called. Part of the clones is missing from these tables; in studies checked, under half for an unresolved V gene and the rest for unknown reasons. Here the sample has about 90,000 clones; around 83% occur a single time. The ten largest make up more than 7% of the sample. This specimen consisted of blood, obtained from a patient whose treatment included radiotherapy and nephrectomy. These TCRs come from a man aged 60-69 years with renal cell carcinoma.

V is TRBV18 and J is TRBJ2-2; D is possibly TRBD1 (6 bases). In germline, CDR1 is KGHSH, CDR2 LQKENI. The germline V and J ends were trimmed by 0 bases and 5 bases, with 7 bases remaining between them. This CDR3 region has 14 residues. The CDR3 region is CASSPPRGTGELFF. The DNA for the CDR3 is TGTGCCAGCTCACCACCGAGGGGGACCGGGGAGCTGTTTTTT.

The chain carries TRBV18 and TRBJ1-2; no firm D call. The ends were cut back, 6 bases at V and 6 bases at J, with 8 bases in the middle. This CDR3 contains 11 residues. CDR1 is KGHSH, CDR2 LQKENI, per germline. The CDR3 DNA reads TGTGCCAGCTCCCCGAGTGATGGCTACACCTTC. It codes for CASSPSDGYTF. Full variable domain (outside the CDR3, taken from reference TRBV18 and TRBJ1-2): NAGVMQNPRHLVRRRGQEARLRCSPMKGHSHVYWYRQLPEEGLKFMVYLQKENIIDESGMPKERFSAEFPKEGPSILRIQQVVRGDSAAYFCASSPSDGYTFGSGTRLTVV.

J is TRBJ2-3 and V is TRBV5-4; perhaps TRBD1 as D (6 bases). Deletions cut 2 bases from V and 0 bases from J, with 10 bases between. Germline V gene sequence: CDR1 SGHNT, CDR2 YYREEE (reference sequence). The CDR3 loop spans 15 amino acids. CDR3 protein: CASSFWQGSTDTQYF. In DNA form, the CDR3 reads TGTGCCAGCAGCTTTTGGCAGGGGAGCACAGATACGCAGTATTTT.

This rearrangement joins TRBV19 to TRBJ1-5; D remains ambiguous. Trimming took off 1 base at V and 2 bases at J, with 12 bases between the two ends. CDR3 size: 16 residues. Germline V gene lookup returns CDR1 LNHDA and CDR2 SQIVND (reference sequence). The CDR3 loop is CASSIGATMGNQPQHF. The DNA of the CDR3 is TGTGCCAGTAGTATAGGGGCGACAATGGGCAATCAGCCCCAGCATTTT. Together with reference TRBV19 and TRBJ1-5, the CDR3 gives the full variable domain: DGGITQSPKYLFRKEGQNVTLSCEQNLNHDAMYWYRQDPGQGLRLIYYSQIVNDFQKGDIAEGYSVSREKKESFPLTVTSAQKNPTAFYLCASSIGATMGNQPQHFGDGTRLSIL.

The chain links TRBV5-6 to TRBJ2-7, with 14 bases identical to TRBD2. CDR1 is SGHDT, CDR2 YYEEEE, per germline. The V gene end was trimmed by 4 bases and the J gene end by 5 bases; junction bases not matched to a gene: 5. This CDR3 contains 15 residues. CDR3 sequence reads: CASSAPGLAGDEQYF. The CDR3 DNA reads TGTGCCAGCAGCGCGCCGGGACTAGCGGGAGACGAGCAGTACTTC.

This clone was observed once. The chain has TRBV5-4 and TRBJ2-1; D gene uncertain. V dropped 4 bases and J dropped 4 bases, with 15 bases sitting between them. Germline CDR1 and CDR2: SGHNT and YYREEE (reference sequence). This CDR3 is built from 15 residues. CDR3 sequence (DNA): TGTGCCAGCAGCAGCGACCCGGTGAGTTACAATGAGCAGTTCTTC. Translating it yields CASSSDPVSYNEQFF.

The chain links TRBV29-1 to TRBJ2-1; 9 nucleotides match TRBD1. V lost 4 bases and J lost 0; bases outside the gene matches: 7. CDR3 length: 16 residues. CDR1 and CDR2 (germline): SQVTM, ANQGSEA. CDR3 nucleotides: TGCAGCGTTGGGGGACAGGGCGGAAGCTCCTACAATGAGCAGTTCTTC. Encoded protein: CSVGGQGGSSYNEQFF.

CDR3 nucleotide sequence: TGTGCCAGTAGGGGGTGGTTGGAGGAAAAACTGTTTTTT. Amino acids: CASRGWLEEKLFF. The chain links TRBV19 to TRBJ1-4; D is undetermined. Germline V CDR1 and CDR2: LNHDA, SQIVND (reference sequence). Between the trimmed V and J ends, which lost 6 bases and 8 bases, there was a span of 13 bases. This CDR3 region has 13 residues.

V usage is TRBV13 and J usage is TRBJ1-5, with D unresolved. The CDR3 is made up of 13 amino acids. The V end was cut by 4 bases, the J end by 6 bases, with 10 bases between. Per germline, CDR1 PRHDT and CDR2 FYEKMQ (reference sequence). The CDR3 sequence: CASSWGDAQPQHF. CDR3 sequence (DNA): TGTGCCAGCAGCTGGGGAGATGCTCAGCCCCAGCATTTT.

This CDR3 is CATSLVRTGTYGYTF. DNA of the CDR3: TGTGCCACCAGCCTAGTCCGGACAGGGACCTATGGCTACACCTTC. V is TRBV15 and J is TRBJ1-2; 8 bases agree with TRBD1. Per the germline V gene, CDR1 is LNHNV and CDR2 is YYDKDF (reference sequence). J lost 4 bases, V lost 5 bases, and 9 bases had no gene match. The CDR3 covers 15 residues.

The V and J genes are TRBV6-1 and TRBJ2-7, with a weak D call TRBD2 (6 bases). The CDR3 is 15 amino acids. The germline V gene has CDR1 MNHNS and CDR2 SASEGT. Trimming cost V 1 base and J 7 bases, with 17 bases left between them. CDR3 bases: TGTGCCAGCAGTGAAGGGAGGGTCGTAGTCCGGGAGCAGTACTTC. Protein: CASSEGRVVVREQYF.

The chain recombines TRBV28 with TRBJ1-5; the D gene is possibly TRBD1 (6 bases). The germline gives CDR1 MDHEN, CDR2 SYDVKM. V lost 5 bases to trimming and J lost 4 bases, with 15 bases between them. The CDR3 contains 15 residues. Here the CDR3 DNA reads TGTGCCAGCAGTCCTGGGGGCGGGAGGAATCAGCCCCAGCATTTT. It is translated as CASSPGGGRNQPQHF. The entire variable domain, with the rest obtained from reference TRBV28 and TRBJ1-5, is as follows: DVKVTQSSRYLVKRTGEKVFLECVQDMDHENMFWYRQDPGLGLRLIYFSYDVKMKEKGDIPEGYSVSREKKERFSLILESASTNQTSMYLCASSPGGGRNQPQHFGDGTRLSIL.

This clone was detected once. This sequence joins TRBV5-1 and TRBJ1-2, with TRBD1 matching over 8 bases. This CDR3 is built from 14 residues. Germline V gene data show CDR1 as SGHRS and CDR2 as YFSETQ. V gave up 0 bases and J gave up 8 bases; unmatched junction bases: 6. CDR3 sequence: CASSLDRQGAGYTF. The DNA for the CDR3 is TGCGCCAGCAGCTTGGATAGGCAGGGGGCCGGCTACACCTTC.

This clone was observed many times. J is TRBJ2-3 and V is TRBV27; unclear D gene. Germline V lookup: CDR1 MNHEY, CDR2 SMNVEV (reference sequence). Trimming took off 2 bases at V and 1 base at J, with 7 bases between the two ends. CDR3 size: 14 residues. The CDR3 here is CASSLAAGTDTQYF. DNA of the CDR3: TGTGCCAGCAGTTTAGCTGCGGGCACAGATACGCAGTATTTT.

The chain carries TRBV4-3 and TRBJ2-7; the D gene is possibly TRBD2 (6 bases). Trimming took off 4 bases at V and 5 bases at J, with 15 bases between the two ends. The CDR3 extends over 14 amino acids. Germline V CDR1 and CDR2: LGHNA, YSLEER. This CDR3 reads CASSPRPEGDEQYF. The CDR3 DNA reads as TGCGCCAGCAGCCCCCGACCGGAGGGAGACGAGCAGTACTTC.